This TCR beta chain stems from a study of T cell responses to AZD1222 COVID-19 vaccine. Some clones are missing from TCRdb's copy, which holds only in-frame ones; the method was immunoSEQ multiplex PCR. Among around 140,000 clones listed, more than 90% were seen once. Whole-study findings and limits: It was only 6 or 7 AZD1222 recipients who were seropositive at baseline. Females made up more of the donors, who were largely white British, and clonal diversity may have come out too low.

Remarks on this clone: What it binds is unknown.

Source: peripheral blood, taken on day 0 of AZD1222 vaccination. The origin of this receptor is an adult in good health.

CDR3 amino acids: CASSLLQGAGGEQFF. DNA of the CDR3: TGCGCCAGCAGCCTTTTACAGGGAGCCGGGGGCGAGCAGTTCTTC. The chain uses TRBV5-1 and TRBJ2-1; D tentatively reads TRBD1 or TRBD2 (6 bases each). This CDR3 has 15 residues. The germline gives CDR1 SGHRS, CDR2 YFSETQ. Trimming shortened V by 4 bases and J by 10 bases, and 21 bases separated the two germline ends.